This TCR beta chain stems from a study of TIL therapy for anti-PD-1-resistant metastatic lung cancer. Indicated time point: pre-treatment sample, taken before nivolumab and TIL therapy. Adults with stage 4 NSCLC were enrolled in a phase I trial. The immunoSEQ assay was v3. Sequencing used immunoSEQ multiplex PCR; TCRdb keeps in-frame clones, though not all of them. This table has under 70,000 clones, more than 60% appearing once. CDR1 is SGHTA and CDR2 is FQGNSA in the germline V gene. V lost 6 bases and J 1 base, leaving 15 bases between the germline ends. The CDR3 runs 15 residues. The receptor's source is a person aged 25 to 85 with non-small cell lung cancer. The sample in question was blood, obtained at baseline. The chain uses TRBV7-2 and TRBJ2-5; D gene uncertain. The chain's CDR3 is CASSYPSGPQETQYF. The CDR3 nucleotides read TGTGCCAGCAGTTACCCATCCGGGCCCCAAGAGACCCAGTACTTC.